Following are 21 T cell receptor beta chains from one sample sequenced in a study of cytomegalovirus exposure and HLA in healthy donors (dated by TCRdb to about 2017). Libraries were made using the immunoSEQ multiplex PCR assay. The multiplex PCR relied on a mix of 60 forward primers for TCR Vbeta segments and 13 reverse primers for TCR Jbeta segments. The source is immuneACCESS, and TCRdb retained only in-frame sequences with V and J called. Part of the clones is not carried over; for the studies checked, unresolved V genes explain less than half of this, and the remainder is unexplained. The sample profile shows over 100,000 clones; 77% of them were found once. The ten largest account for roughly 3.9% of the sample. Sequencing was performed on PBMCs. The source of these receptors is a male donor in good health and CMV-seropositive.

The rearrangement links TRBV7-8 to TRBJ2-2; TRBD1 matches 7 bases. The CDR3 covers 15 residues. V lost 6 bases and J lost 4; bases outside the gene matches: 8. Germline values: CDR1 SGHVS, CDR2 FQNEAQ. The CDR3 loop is CASSGTGVTTGELFF. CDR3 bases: TGTGCCAGCAGTGGTACAGGGGTTACCACCGGGGAGCTGTTTTTT. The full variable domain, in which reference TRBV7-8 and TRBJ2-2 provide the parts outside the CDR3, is GAGVSQSPRYKVAKRGQDVALRCDPISGHVSLFWYQQALGQGPEFLTYFQNEAQLDKSGLPSDRFFAERPEGSVSTLKIQRTQQEDSAVYLCASSGTGVTTGELFFGEGSRLTVL.

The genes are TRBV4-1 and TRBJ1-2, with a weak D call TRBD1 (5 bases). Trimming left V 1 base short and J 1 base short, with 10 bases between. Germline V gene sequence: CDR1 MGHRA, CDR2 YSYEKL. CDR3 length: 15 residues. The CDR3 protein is CASSQGGGDNYGYTF. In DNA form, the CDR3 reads TGCGCCAGCAGCCAAGGTGGAGGGGATAACTATGGCTACACCTTC.

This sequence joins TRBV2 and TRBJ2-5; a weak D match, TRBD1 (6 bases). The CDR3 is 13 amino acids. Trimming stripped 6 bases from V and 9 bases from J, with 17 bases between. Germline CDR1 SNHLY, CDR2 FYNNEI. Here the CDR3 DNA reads TGTGCCAGCAGCCCGGGACATCTTTTGGCCCAGTACTTC. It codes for CASSPGHLLAQYF.

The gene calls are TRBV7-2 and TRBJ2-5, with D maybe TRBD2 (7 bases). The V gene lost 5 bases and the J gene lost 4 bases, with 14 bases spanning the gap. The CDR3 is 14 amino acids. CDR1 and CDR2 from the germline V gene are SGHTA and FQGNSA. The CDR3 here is CASSLGGGAETQYF. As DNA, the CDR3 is TGTGCCAGCAGCCTAGGGGGGGGTGCAGAGACCCAGTACTTC.

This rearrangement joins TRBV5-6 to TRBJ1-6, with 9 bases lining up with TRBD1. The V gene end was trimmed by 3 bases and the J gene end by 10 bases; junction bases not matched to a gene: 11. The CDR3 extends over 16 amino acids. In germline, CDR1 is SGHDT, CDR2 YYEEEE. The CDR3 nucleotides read TGTGCCAGCAGCTCCTGGACAGGGGATGTCGGATCACCCCTCCACTTT. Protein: CASSSWTGDVGSPLHF.

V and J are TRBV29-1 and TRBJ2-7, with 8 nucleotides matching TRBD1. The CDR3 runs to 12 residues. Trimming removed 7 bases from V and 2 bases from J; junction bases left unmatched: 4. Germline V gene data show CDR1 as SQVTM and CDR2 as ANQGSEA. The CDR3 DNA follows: TGCAGCGGTGGGACAGGAACCTACGAGCAGTACTTC. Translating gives CSGGTGTYEQYF.

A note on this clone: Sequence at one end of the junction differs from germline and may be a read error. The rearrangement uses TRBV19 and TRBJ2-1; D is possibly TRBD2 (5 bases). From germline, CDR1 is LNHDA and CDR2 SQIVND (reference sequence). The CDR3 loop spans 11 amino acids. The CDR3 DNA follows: TGTGCCAGTAGTATAGTAGGACTGTTCCTCTTC. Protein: CASSIVGLFLF.

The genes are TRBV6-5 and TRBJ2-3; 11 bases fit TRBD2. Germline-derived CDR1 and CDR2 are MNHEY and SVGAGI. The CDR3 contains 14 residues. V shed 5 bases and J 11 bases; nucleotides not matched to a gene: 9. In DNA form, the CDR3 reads TGTGCCAGCAGTCCCCGTACTCTAGCGGGGGGGCAGTATTTT. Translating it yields CASSPRTLAGGQYF.

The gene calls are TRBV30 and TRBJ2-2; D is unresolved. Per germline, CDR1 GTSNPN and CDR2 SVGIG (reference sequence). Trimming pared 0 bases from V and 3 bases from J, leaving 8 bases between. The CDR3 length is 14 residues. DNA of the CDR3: TGTGCCTGGAGTGTCGGGTCGGACACCGGGGAGCTGTTTTTT. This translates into CAWSVGSDTGELFF.

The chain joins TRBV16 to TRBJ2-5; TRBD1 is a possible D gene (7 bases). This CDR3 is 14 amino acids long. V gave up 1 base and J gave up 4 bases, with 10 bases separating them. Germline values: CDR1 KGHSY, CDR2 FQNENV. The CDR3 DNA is TGTGCCAGCAGCCAATGGGGGGACAGAGAGACCCAGTACTTC. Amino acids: CASSQWGDRETQYF.

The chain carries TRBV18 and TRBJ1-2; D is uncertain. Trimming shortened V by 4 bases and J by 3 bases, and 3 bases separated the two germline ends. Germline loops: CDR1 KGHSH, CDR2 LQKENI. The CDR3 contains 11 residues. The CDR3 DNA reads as TGTGCCAGCTCACGCGACTATGGCTACACCTTC. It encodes CASSRDYGYTF.

This chain's CDR3 is CACFLEPQETQYF. The DNA of the CDR3 is TGTGCCTGCTTTCTGGAGCCTCAAGAGACCCAGTACTTC. The V gene is TRBV6-1, the J gene TRBJ2-5; D remains unclear. Germline assignment: CDR1 MNHNS and CDR2 SASEGT. V gave up 11 bases and J gave up 2 bases, with 15 bases separating them. This CDR3 has 13 residues.

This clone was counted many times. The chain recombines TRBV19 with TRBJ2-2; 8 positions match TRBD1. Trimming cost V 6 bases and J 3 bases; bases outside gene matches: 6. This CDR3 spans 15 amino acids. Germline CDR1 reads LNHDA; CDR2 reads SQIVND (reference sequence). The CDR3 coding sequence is TGTGCCAGTAGCGGTCCGGGACAGGACACCGGGGAGCTGTTTTTT. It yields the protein CASSGPGQDTGELFF.

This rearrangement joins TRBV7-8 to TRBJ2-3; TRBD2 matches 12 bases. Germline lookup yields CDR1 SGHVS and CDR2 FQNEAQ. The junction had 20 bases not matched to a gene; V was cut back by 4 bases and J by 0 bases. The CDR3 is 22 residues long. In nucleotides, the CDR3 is TGTGCCAGCAGCTCACGGGACGCAGGAAGACTAGCGGGAGCCCCTAGCACAGATACGCAGTATTTT. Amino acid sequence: CASSSRDAGRLAGAPSTDTQYF.

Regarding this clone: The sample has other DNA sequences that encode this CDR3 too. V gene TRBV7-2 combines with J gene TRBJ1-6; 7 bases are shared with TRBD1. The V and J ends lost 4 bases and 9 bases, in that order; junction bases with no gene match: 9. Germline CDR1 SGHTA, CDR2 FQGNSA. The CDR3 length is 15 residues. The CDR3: CASSSRQGGGSPLHF. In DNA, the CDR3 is TGTGCCAGCAGCTCTAGACAGGGAGGCGGTTCACCCCTCCACTTT. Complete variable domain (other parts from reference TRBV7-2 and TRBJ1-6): GAGVSQSPSNKVTEKGKDVELRCDPISGHTALYWYRQSLGQGLEFLIYFQGNSAPDKSGLPSDRFSAERTGGSVSTLTIQRTQQEDSAVYLCASSSRQGGGSPLHFGNGTRLTVT.

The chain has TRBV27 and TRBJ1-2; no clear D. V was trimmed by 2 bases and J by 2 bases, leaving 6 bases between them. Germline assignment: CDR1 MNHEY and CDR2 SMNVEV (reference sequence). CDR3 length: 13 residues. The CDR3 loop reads CASSLNRNYGYTF. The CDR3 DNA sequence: TGTGCCAGCAGTTTAAACAGAAACTATGGCTACACCTTC.

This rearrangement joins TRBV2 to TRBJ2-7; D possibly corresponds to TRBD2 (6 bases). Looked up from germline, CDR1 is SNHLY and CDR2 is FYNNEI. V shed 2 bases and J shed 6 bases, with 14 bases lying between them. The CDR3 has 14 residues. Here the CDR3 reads CASSENDGGFEQYF. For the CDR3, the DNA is TGTGCCAGCAGTGAAAATGATGGAGGGTTCGAGCAGTACTTC. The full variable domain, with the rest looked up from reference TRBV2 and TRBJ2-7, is EPEVTQTPSHQVTQMGQEVILRCVPISNHLYFYWYRQILGQKVEFLVSFYNNEISEKSEIFDDQFSVERPDGSNFTLKIRSTKLEDSAMYFCASSENDGGFEQYFGPGTRLTVT.

This CDR3 is CASSLVGGGEQYF. CDR3 in DNA: TGTGCCAGCAGTTTAGTCGGGGGAGGCGAGCAGTACTTC. The gene calls are TRBV28 and TRBJ2-7; TRBD2 might be the D (6 bases). The CDR3 length is 13 residues. The ends were cut back, 2 bases at V and 6 bases at J, with 11 bases in the middle. The V gene's germline CDR1 is MDHEN and CDR2 SYDVKM. Complete variable domain (other parts from reference TRBV28 and TRBJ2-7): DVKVTQSSRYLVKRTGEKVFLECVQDMDHENMFWYRQDPGLGLRLIYFSYDVKMKEKGDIPEGYSVSREKKERFSLILESASTNQTSMYLCASSLVGGGEQYFGPGTRLTVT.

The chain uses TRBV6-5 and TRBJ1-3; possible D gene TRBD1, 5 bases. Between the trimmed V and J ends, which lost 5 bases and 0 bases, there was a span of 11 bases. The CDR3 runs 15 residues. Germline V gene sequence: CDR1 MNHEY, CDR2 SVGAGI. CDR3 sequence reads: CASSTTGDSGNTIYF. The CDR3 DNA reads TGTGCCAGCAGTACAACAGGCGACTCTGGAAACACCATATATTTT.

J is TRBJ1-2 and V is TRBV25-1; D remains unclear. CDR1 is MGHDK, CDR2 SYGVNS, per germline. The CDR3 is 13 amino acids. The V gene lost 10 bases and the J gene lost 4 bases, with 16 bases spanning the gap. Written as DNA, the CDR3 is TGTGCCACCAGGTCCGAAGGAGGCTATGGCTACACCTTC. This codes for CATRSEGGYGYTF.

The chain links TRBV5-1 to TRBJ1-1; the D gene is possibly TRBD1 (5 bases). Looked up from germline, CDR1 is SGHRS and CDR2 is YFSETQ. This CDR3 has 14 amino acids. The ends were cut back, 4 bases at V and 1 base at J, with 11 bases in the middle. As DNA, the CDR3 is TGCGCCAGCAGCCCCCTCGGGGGGAACACTGAAGCTTTCTTT. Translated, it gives CASSPLGGNTEAFF.